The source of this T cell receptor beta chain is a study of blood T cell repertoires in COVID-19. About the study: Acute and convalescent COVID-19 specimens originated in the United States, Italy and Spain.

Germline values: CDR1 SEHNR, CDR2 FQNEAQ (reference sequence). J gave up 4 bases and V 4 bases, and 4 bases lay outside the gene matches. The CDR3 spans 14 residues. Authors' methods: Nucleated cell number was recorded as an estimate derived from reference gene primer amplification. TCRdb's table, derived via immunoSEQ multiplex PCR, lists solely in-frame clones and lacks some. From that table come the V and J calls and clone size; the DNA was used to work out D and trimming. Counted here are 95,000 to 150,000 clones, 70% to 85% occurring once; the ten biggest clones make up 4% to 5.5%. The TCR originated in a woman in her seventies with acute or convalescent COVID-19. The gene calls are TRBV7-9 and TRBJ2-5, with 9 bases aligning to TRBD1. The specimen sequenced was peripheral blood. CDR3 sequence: CASSYGTGSETQYF. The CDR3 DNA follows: TGTGCCAGCAGCTATGGGACAGGGTCAGAGACCCAGTACTTC. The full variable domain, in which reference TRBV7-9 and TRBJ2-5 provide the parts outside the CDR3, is DTGVSQNPRHKITKRGQNVTFRCDPISEHNRLYWYRQTLGQGPEFLTYFQNEAQLEKSRLLSDRFSAERPKGSFSTLEIQRTEQGDSAMYLCASSYGTGSETQYFGPGTRLLVL.